Presented here are 23 T cell receptor beta chains from one specimen sequenced in a study of a mutant IDH1 vaccine in newly diagnosed glioma. The time point: baseline, week 1 (first vaccination visit). Treatment specified: pre-vaccination baseline after standard-of-care therapy. The method was immunoSEQ multiplex PCR; TCRdb's version includes in-frame clones alone and lacks a portion of them. Of some 61,000 clones listed, around 85% are singletons. The specimen was PBMCs, collected from a glioma patient treated with radiotherapy, temozolomide or both. Source of these receptors: a man aged 25 to 40 with glioma.

This chain connects TRBV7-6 to TRBJ1-1; D perhaps matches TRBD1 (6 bases). The CDR3 extends over 15 amino acids. V lost 1 base and J 1 base, leaving 10 bases between the germline ends. Germline CDR1 SGHVS, CDR2 FNYEAQ. CDR3 coding DNA: TGTGCCAGCAGCTTAGAATGGGGGCCGAACACTGAAGCTTTCTTT. Protein product: CASSLEWGPNTEAFF.

The chain recombines TRBV2 with TRBJ1-1; the D is unclear. The CDR3 sequence is 13 residues long. Germline V gene sequence: CDR1 SNHLY, CDR2 FYNNEI. The V and J ends lost 6 bases and 4 bases respectively, with 12 bases between them. The CDR3 DNA is TGTGCCAGCAGGCGGCGGTTTGGCACTGAAGCTTTCTTT. Translation: CASRRRFGTEAFF.

This clone was recorded only once. The rearrangement joins TRBV13 to TRBJ1-1; no definite D call. V lost 0 bases and J 3 bases, leaving 2 bases between the germline ends. The CDR3 has 12 residues. From germline, CDR1 is PRHDT and CDR2 FYEKMQ (reference sequence). The CDR3: CASSLGYTEAFF. The CDR3, as DNA: TGTGCCAGCAGCTTAGGGTACACTGAAGCTTTCTTT.

This chain joins TRBV29-1 and TRBJ2-6; 7 nucleotides agree with TRBD1. J lost 0 bases, V lost 7 bases, and 9 bases had no gene match. Germline V CDR1 and CDR2: SQVTM, ANQGSEA. The CDR3 loop spans 16 amino acids. The DNA of the CDR3 is TGCAGCGCTACGACAGGGCCATTCTCTGGGGCCAACGTCCTGACTTTC. Its translation: CSATTGPFSGANVLTF. Variable domain in full (rest from reference TRBV29-1 and TRBJ2-6): SAVISQKPSRDICQRGTSLTIQCQVDSQVTMMFWYRQQPGQSLTLIATANQGSEATYESGFVIDKFPISRPNLTFSTLTVSNMSPEDSSIYLCSATTGPFSGANVLTFGAGSRLTVL.

V is TRBV5-1 and J is TRBJ2-5; D gene unclear. Germline V lookup: CDR1 SGHRS, CDR2 YFSETQ. The CDR3 spans 14 residues. Between the trimmed V and J ends, which lost 0 bases and 4 bases, there was a span of 10 bases. The CDR3 sequence: CASSLVPTPETQYF. The CDR3 DNA reads as TGCGCCAGCAGCTTGGTTCCCACACCAGAGACCCAGTACTTC.

The rearrangement joins TRBV4-1 to TRBJ2-6; 11 bases line up with TRBD1. Germline lookup yields CDR1 MGHRA and CDR2 YSYEKL. V lost 8 bases, J lost 0 bases, and 12 bases stayed unmatched. The CDR3 loop spans 19 amino acids. As DNA, the CDR3 is TGCGCCAGCGGGCTTATCCGGACAGGGGGCTTCTCTGGGGCCAACGTCCTGACTTTC. It codes for CASGLIRTGGFSGANVLTF.

This clone was detected only once. The chain couples TRBV4-2 to TRBJ1-3; weak D call: TRBD1 (5 bases). CDR3 length: 16 residues. Germline V gives CDR1 LGHNA, CDR2 YNFKEQ. The germline V and J ends were trimmed by 0 bases and 2 bases, with 11 bases remaining between them. For the CDR3, the DNA is TGTGCCAGCAGCCAAGATCTCCCGGGGGCTGGAAACACCATATATTTT. It codes for CASSQDLPGAGNTIYF.

The rearrangement uses TRBV4-1 and TRBJ2-5, with D maybe TRBD1 (5 bases). Germline V CDR1 and CDR2: MGHRA, YSYEKL. V lost 0 bases and J lost 4, with 18 bases in between. CDR3 length: 17 amino acids. The CDR3 coding sequence is TGCGCCAGCAGCCAAGATCTGGGGCAGGGTAGGCGAGAGACCCAGTACTTC. It translates to CASSQDLGQGRRETQYF.

This clone showed up just a few times. V is TRBV27 and J is TRBJ1-1; D is perhaps TRBD1 (6 bases). Per the germline V gene, CDR1 is MNHEY and CDR2 is SMNVEV (reference sequence). The CDR3 extends over 16 amino acids. V lost 4 bases, J lost 1 base, and 16 bases lay in between. CDR3 sequence: CASSYRPTGQNTEAFF. DNA for the CDR3: TGTGCCAGCAGTTACAGACCCACGGGACAGAACACTGAAGCTTTCTTT.

This sequence joins TRBV7-9 and TRBJ2-7; 8 bases agree with TRBD1. J lost 1 base, V lost 2 bases, and 13 bases had no gene match. The CDR3 is 18 amino acids. The germline gives CDR1 SEHNR, CDR2 FQNEAQ (reference sequence). CDR3 in amino acids: CASSLSTGANPSSYEQYF. CDR3 DNA: TGTGCCAGCAGCTTATCGACAGGGGCCAACCCGTCATCCTACGAGCAGTACTTC.

The V call is TRBV7-9, the J call TRBJ2-2, with D unclear. V gave up 4 bases and J gave up 6 bases, with 9 bases separating them. This CDR3 spans 13 amino acids. From germline, CDR1 is SEHNR and CDR2 FQNEAQ (reference sequence). CDR3 sequence (DNA): TGTGCCAGCAGCTACATAAACGCCGGGGAGCTGTTTTTT. Its translation is CASSYINAGELFF.

This chain joins TRBV19 and TRBJ1-2, with 9 bases matching TRBD1. V shed 6 bases and J 6 bases; nucleotides not matched to a gene: 5. The germline V gene has CDR1 LNHDA and CDR2 SQIVND (reference sequence). The length of the CDR3 is 13 residues. The DNA for the CDR3 is TGTGCCAGTAGCCCGGGACAGGGCGATGGCTACACCTTC. It codes for CASSPGQGDGYTF.

This clone was found a few times. This chain links TRBV5-4 with TRBJ2-2, with 9 bases lining up with TRBD1. Germline V gene sequence: CDR1 SGHNT, CDR2 YYREEE (reference sequence). This CDR3 has 16 residues. V lost 2 bases to trimming and J lost 7 bases; unmatched junction nucleotides: 9. CDR3 in amino acids: CASSLSGTGSNGELFF. CDR3 DNA: TGTGCCAGCAGCTTATCCGGGACAGGGAGTAACGGGGAGCTGTTTTTT.

This clone was seen only a few times. The V and J genes are TRBV4-1 and TRBJ1-4; D not resolved. V was trimmed by 1 base and J by 8 bases, leaving 5 bases between them. Germline CDR1 is MGHRA and CDR2 is YSYEKL. The CDR3 length is 12 residues. The DNA of the CDR3 is TGCGCCAGCAGCCAAGCGATGGAAAAACTGTTTTTT. Its translation: CASSQAMEKLFF.

V and J are TRBV18 and TRBJ2-1; 7 bases line up with TRBD2. V dropped 6 bases and J dropped 9; count of bases not matched to a gene: 8. CDR1 is KGHSH and CDR2 is LQKENI in the germline V gene. This CDR3 contains 13 residues. CDR3 coding DNA: TGTGCCAGCTCGCCTGGACTAGATGGTGAGCAGTTCTTC. Translation gives CASSPGLDGEQFF.

This clone turned up a few times. The rearrangement uses TRBV7-2 and TRBJ2-3; TRBD1 or TRBD2 may be the D gene (5 bases each). CDR3 length: 15 amino acids. CDR1 is SGHTA and CDR2 is FQGNSA in the germline V gene. The V and J ends lost 0 bases and 5 bases respectively, with 12 bases between them. CDR3 DNA sequence: TGTGCCAGCAGCTTAGCGGGGACCCGGGTAGATACGCAGTATTTT. It is translated as CASSLAGTRVDTQYF.

The chain carries TRBV6-4 and TRBJ2-2; 10 nucleotides line up with TRBD1. V lost 2 bases to trimming and J lost 4 bases; unmatched junction nucleotides: 10. This CDR3 has 18 amino acids. Germline values: CDR1 MRHNA, CDR2 SNTAGT. The CDR3 protein is CASSDRPGTGESTGELFF. The CDR3 region has the DNA TGTGCCAGCAGTGACCGACCCGGGACAGGGGAAAGCACCGGGGAGCTGTTTTTT.

V is TRBV27 and J is TRBJ2-2, with 7 bases matching TRBD1. The CDR3 runs 16 residues. From germline, CDR1 is MNHEY and CDR2 SMNVEV (reference sequence). Trimming took 2 bases from V and 2 from J; bases not matched to a gene: 5. The CDR3 protein is CASSLQGQTNTGELFF. CDR3 sequence (DNA): TGTGCCAGCAGTTTACAGGGACAGACCAACACCGGGGAGCTGTTTTTT.

V gene TRBV7-9 combines with J gene TRBJ2-5; no clear D gene. The CDR3 loop spans 16 amino acids. With 1 base removed from V and 0 bases from J, the gap between germline ends came to 12 bases. Per the germline V gene, CDR1 is SEHNR and CDR2 is FQNEAQ (reference sequence). The CDR3: CASSLGQTIYQETQYF. The CDR3 DNA is TGTGCCAGCAGCTTAGGTCAGACCATATACCAAGAGACCCAGTACTTC.

The CDR3 reads CASTSDRPPHTF. CDR3 DNA sequence: TGTGCCAGTACCTCGGACAGGCCGCCCCACACCTTC. The chain combines TRBV19 with TRBJ1-2; 7 bases align to TRBD1. This CDR3 region has 12 residues. Trimming at V came to 7 bases and at J to 12 bases, leaving 11 bases not matched to a gene. Germline V gene lookup returns CDR1 LNHDA and CDR2 SQIVND (reference sequence).

The chain links TRBV5-5 to TRBJ2-5; tentative D call: TRBD1 (5 bases). Matching the DNA end better, TRBJ2-7 makes the J call doubtful. This CDR3 region has 13 residues. Germline CDR1 reads SGHKS; CDR2 reads YYEKEE (reference sequence). The CDR3 DNA sequence: TGTGCCAGCAGCTCGGCAGGGCAATACGAGCAGTACTTC. Translated, it gives CASSSAGQYEQYF.

A few counts support this clone. Written as DNA, the CDR3 is TGCGCCAGCAGGCCAGGCCCGAGCACAGATACGCAGTATTTT. Translating gives CASRPGPSTDTQYF. The chain recombines TRBV5-1 with TRBJ2-3; D remains unclear. CDR1 is SGHRS and CDR2 is YFSETQ in the germline V gene. Trimming removed 5 bases at V and 0 bases at J, with 10 bases between. The CDR3 loop spans 14 amino acids. Full variable domain (remainder filled in from reference TRBV5-1 and TRBJ2-3): KAGVTQTPRYLIKTRGQQVTLSCSPISGHRSVSWYQQTPGQGLQFLFEYFSETQRNKGNFPGRFSGRQFSNSRSEMNVSTLELGDSALYLCASRPGPSTDTQYFGPGTRLTVL.

This chain connects TRBV7-9 to TRBJ2-5, with D tentatively TRBD1 or TRBD2 (6 bases each). Germline V gives CDR1 SEHNR, CDR2 FQNEAQ (reference sequence). The CDR3 covers 15 residues. The germline V and J ends were trimmed by 5 bases and 8 bases, with 21 bases remaining between them. This CDR3 is CASSPRGTQGKTQYF. CDR3 in DNA: TGTGCCAGCAGCCCCCGTGGGACTCAGGGGAAAACCCAGTACTTC.